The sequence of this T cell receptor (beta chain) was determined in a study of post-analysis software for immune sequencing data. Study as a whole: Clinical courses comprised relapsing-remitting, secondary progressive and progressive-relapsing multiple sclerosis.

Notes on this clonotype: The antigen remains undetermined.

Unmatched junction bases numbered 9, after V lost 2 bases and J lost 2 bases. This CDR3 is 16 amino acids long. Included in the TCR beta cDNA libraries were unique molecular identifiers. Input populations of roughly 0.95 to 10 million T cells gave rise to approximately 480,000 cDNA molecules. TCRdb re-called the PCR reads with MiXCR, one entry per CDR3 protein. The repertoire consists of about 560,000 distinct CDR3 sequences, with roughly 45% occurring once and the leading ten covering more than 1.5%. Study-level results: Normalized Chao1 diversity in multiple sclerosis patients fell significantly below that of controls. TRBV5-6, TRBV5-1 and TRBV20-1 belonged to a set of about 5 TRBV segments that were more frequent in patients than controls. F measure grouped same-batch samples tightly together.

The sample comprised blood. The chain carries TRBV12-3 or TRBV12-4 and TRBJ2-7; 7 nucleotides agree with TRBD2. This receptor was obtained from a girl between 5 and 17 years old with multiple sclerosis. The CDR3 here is CASSLLGLRQTYEQYF. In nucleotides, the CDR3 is TGTGCCAGCAGTTTATTGGGACTACGTCAGACCTACGAGCAGTACTTC.